This TCR beta chain was captured by sequencing in a study of identical twins. TCRdb fed the 5' RACE reads into MiXCR, producing one record per CDR3 protein. The table has 1.5 million to 2 million distinct CDR3 sequences, around 29% seen once; the top ten hold roughly 0.3%. In regard to this clonotype: Its antigen remains unidentified.

The donors were all healthy and Caucasian. Study results and limitations: There were fewer insertions in abundant cord blood beta clonotypes, but memory repertoires showed no such pattern. Models underestimated out-of-frame TCR alpha sharing in monozygotic twins. Zero-insertion analyses might be partly confounded by invariant T cells like MAIT and iNKT.

Germline lookup yields CDR1 MRHNA and CDR2 SNTAGT. V dropped 8 bases and J dropped 7 bases, with 14 bases sitting between them. This CDR3 has 13 amino acids. V and J are TRBV6-4 and TRBJ2-2; weak D call: TRBD1 (6 bases). This TCR was sampled from a newborn girl in good health. Sequencing used cord blood. The CDR3 reads CASSQQGSGELFF. The CDR3 DNA is TGTGCCAGCTCTCAACAGGGAAGCGGGGAGCTGTTTTTT.